These 20 T cell receptor beta chains originate from one sample sequenced in a study of shared clonotypes between healthy human individuals. Libraries were prepared by immunoSEQ multiplex PCR; TCRdb keeps only in-frame clonotypes and omits some of them. The sample contains 2 million to 2.5 million clones, almost 96% of which appear only once. Material: naive CD4+ T cells sorted from blood. Subset defined: CD45RA+ positively selected. These receptor sequences come from a man in his late teens or twenties in good health.

This chain links TRBV30 with TRBJ2-1; the D is unclear. V shed 3 bases and J shed 0 bases, with 6 bases lying between them. Germline-derived CDR1 and CDR2 are GTSNPN and SVGIG (reference sequence). This CDR3 is 13 amino acids long. CDR3 sequence reads: CAWSFNSYNEQFF. The CDR3 DNA is TGTGCCTGGAGCTTTAACTCCTACAATGAGCAGTTCTTC. Using reference TRBV30 and TRBJ2-1 for the parts outside the CDR3, the full variable domain is SQTIHQWPATLVQPVGSPLSLECTVEGTSNPNLYWYRQAAGRGLQLLFYSVGIGQISSEVPQNLSASRPQDRQFILSSKKLLLSDSGFYLCAWSFNSYNEQFFGPGTRLTVL.

The chain links TRBV6-5 to TRBJ2-7, with 7 bases aligning to TRBD2. The trim removed 4 bases at V and 6 bases at J, leaving 15 bases unmatched. CDR3 size: 16 residues. Germline V gives CDR1 MNHEY, CDR2 SVGAGI. CDR3 protein: CASSSTPGGGWSEQYF. The CDR3 DNA follows: TGTGCCAGCAGTTCGACCCCGGGAGGAGGGTGGTCCGAGCAGTACTTC.

The rearrangement joins TRBV6-5 to TRBJ2-5; D may be TRBD1 (5 bases). The ends were cut back, 7 bases at V and 5 bases at J, with 14 bases in the middle. This CDR3 region has 13 residues. CDR1 MNHEY and CDR2 SVGAGI come from the germline V gene. DNA for the CDR3: TGTGCCAGCAAACACAGGAAGGCGGAGACCCAGTACTTC. Amino acid sequence: CASKHRKAETQYF.

This chain connects TRBV5-4 to TRBJ2-7; possibly TRBD1 or TRBD2 for D (5 bases each). Trimming stripped 4 bases from V and 6 bases from J, with 17 bases between. This CDR3 has 14 residues. In germline, CDR1 is SGHNT, CDR2 YYREEE (reference sequence). CDR3 DNA sequence: TGTGCCAGCAGCCTCGTGATTGGGACGGGCGAGCAGTACTTC. Translation gives CASSLVIGTGEQYF.

The chain employs TRBV6-1 and TRBJ1-4; TRBD1 agrees at 8 bases. The germline V gene has CDR1 MNHNS and CDR2 SASEGT. Trimming at V came to 3 bases and at J to 3 bases, leaving 0 bases not matched to a gene. The CDR3 consists of 14 residues. CDR3 sequence (DNA): TGTGCCAGCAGTGAGGACAGGGCTAATGAAAAACTGTTTTTT. This codes for CASSEDRANEKLFF.

The rearrangement links TRBV18 to TRBJ2-1; D call uncertain. The length of the CDR3 is 16 residues. Germline V lookup: CDR1 KGHSH, CDR2 LQKENI. V was cut by 2 bases and J by 1 base, with 12 bases left in between. CDR3 loop: CASSPGQTRSYNEQFF. The DNA for the CDR3 is TGTGCCAGCTCACCAGGGCAGACTCGATCCTACAATGAGCAGTTCTTC.

J is TRBJ2-4 and V is TRBV30; D gene uncertain. Germline V CDR1 and CDR2: GTSNPN, SVGIG (reference sequence). There are 11 residues in the CDR3. V lost 3 bases and J 5 bases, leaving 5 bases between the germline ends. CDR3 DNA: TGTGCCTGGAGAGTAGAAAACATTCAGTACTTC. Its translation: CAWRVENIQYF.

The chain carries TRBV6-1 and TRBJ2-7; maybe TRBD1 (6 bases). CDR1 is MNHNS and CDR2 is SASEGT in the germline V gene. This CDR3 is built from 15 residues. V was trimmed by 8 bases and J by 2 bases, leaving 19 bases between them. The CDR3 region is CASSTEGHNPYEQYF. For the CDR3, the DNA is TGTGCCAGCTCAACCGAGGGACACAATCCCTACGAGCAGTACTTC.

The rearrangement joins TRBV28 to TRBJ2-5, with D maybe TRBD1 (6 bases). Trimming cost V 9 bases and J 7 bases, with 18 bases left between them. This CDR3 has 13 residues. Germline V gene lookup returns CDR1 MDHEN and CDR2 SYDVKM. The CDR3 protein is CASSSGTLGTQYF. CDR3 sequence (DNA): TGTGCCAGTTCTTCCGGGACATTGGGGACCCAGTACTTC.

The chain links TRBV7-8 to TRBJ1-5; possibly TRBD1 for D (6 bases). V lost 4 bases to trimming and J lost 6 bases, with 13 bases between them. The CDR3 loop spans 14 amino acids. CDR1 is SGHVS and CDR2 is FQNEAQ in the germline V gene. The DNA for the CDR3 is TGTGCCAGCAGCTCGGGGGCCGGGAGTCAGCCCCAGCATTTT. Protein product: CASSSGAGSQPQHF. The entire variable domain, with the rest obtained from reference TRBV7-8 and TRBJ1-5, is as follows: GAGVSQSPRYKVAKRGQDVALRCDPISGHVSLFWYQQALGQGPEFLTYFQNEAQLDKSGLPSDRFFAERPEGSVSTLKIQRTQQEDSAVYLCASSSGAGSQPQHFGDGTRLSIL.

The CDR3 reads CASSLRGGRTDTQYF. The CDR3 nucleotides read TGTGCCAGCAGCTTACGGGGAGGGAGGACAGATACGCAGTATTTT. V and J are TRBV5-4 and TRBJ2-3; 7 bases map to TRBD2. Germline CDR1 reads SGHNT; CDR2 reads YYREEE (reference sequence). J was trimmed by 3 bases and V by 2 bases; bases with no gene match: 6. The CDR3 length is 15 residues. The full variable domain, rest sourced from reference TRBV5-4 and TRBJ2-3, is ETGVTQSPTHLIKTRGQQVTLRCSSQSGHNTVSWYQQALGQGPQFIFQYYREEENGRGNFPPRFSGLQFPNYSSELNVNALELDDSALYLCASSLRGGRTDTQYFGPGTRLTVL.

The chain has TRBV7-2 and TRBJ2-1; TRBD1 is a possible D gene (6 bases). The CDR3 extends over 15 amino acids. In germline, CDR1 is SGHTA, CDR2 FQGNSA. Trimming pared 3 bases from V and 4 bases from J, leaving 13 bases between. CDR3: CASSFDGQLYNEQFF. The CDR3 nucleotides are TGTGCCAGCAGCTTTGACGGACAGTTGTACAATGAGCAGTTCTTC.

As for this clone: The junction differs from germline at one of its ends, possibly a read error. J is TRBJ2-3 and V is TRBV6-5, with 9 bases matching TRBD2. This CDR3 is 15 amino acids long. In germline, CDR1 is MNHEY, CDR2 SVGAGI. The CDR3 nucleotides are TGTGCCAGCAGTATATCTAGCGGGGTCACAAATACGCAGTATTTT. It is translated as CASSISSGVTNTQYF.

This sequence joins TRBV6-1 and TRBJ1-1; D uncertain. There are 13 residues in the CDR3. Trimming pared 5 bases from V and 3 bases from J, leaving 10 bases between. The germline CDR1 and CDR2 sequences are MNHNS and SASEGT. The chain's CDR3 is CASSPGMDTEAFF. CDR3 coding DNA: TGTGCCAGCAGTCCCGGGATGGACACTGAAGCTTTCTTT.

In its sample, this clone was seen many times. CDR3 residues: CASSYLGLFQETQYF. CDR3 in DNA: TGTGCCAGCAGTTACCTGGGACTCTTCCAGGAGACCCAGTACTTC. This sequence joins TRBV6-5 and TRBJ2-5, with a tentative D call TRBD2 (6 bases). Germline V lookup: CDR1 MNHEY, CDR2 SVGAGI. V lost 2 bases and J 5 bases, leaving 15 bases between the germline ends. This CDR3 spans 15 amino acids.

As concerns this clone: Other DNA sequences from this sample encode an identical CDR3 as well. The CDR3 DNA is TGTGCCAGCAGCTTTAGCTCCTACGAGCAGTACTTC. Its translation is CASSFSSYEQYF. The chain couples TRBV2 to TRBJ2-7, with no clear D. From germline, CDR1 is SNHLY and CDR2 FYNNEI. The CDR3 is 12 residues long. Trimming left V 6 bases short and J 0 bases short, with 6 bases between.

J is TRBJ2-1 and V is TRBV27, with D unresolved. CDR3 length: 14 residues. CDR1 is MNHEY, CDR2 SMNVEV, per germline (reference sequence). Trimming cost V 6 bases and J 7 bases, with 16 bases left between them. The CDR3, as DNA: TGTGCCAGCAGGTCCGTGGTAGCAGGAAATGAGCAGTTCTTC. Protein product: CASRSVVAGNEQFF.

This sequence joins TRBV7-2 and TRBJ2-4, with TRBD2 matching over 8 bases. The junction had 8 bases not matched to a gene; V was cut back by 5 bases and J by 2 bases. This CDR3 contains 16 residues. Germline lookup yields CDR1 SGHTA and CDR2 FQGNSA. The CDR3 region is CASSPSRTSTKNIQYF. The DNA for the CDR3 is TGTGCCAGCAGCCCGTCCCGGACTAGCACCAAAAACATTCAGTACTTC. Supplemented by reference TRBV7-2 and TRBJ2-4, the full variable domain reads GAGVSQSPSNKVTEKGKDVELRCDPISGHTALYWYRQSLGQGLEFLIYFQGNSAPDKSGLPSDRFSAERTGGSVSTLTIQRTQQEDSAVYLCASSPSRTSTKNIQYFGAGTRLSVL.

The V gene is TRBV7-2, the J gene TRBJ1-4; tentatively, D is TRBD1 (5 bases). CDR1 is SGHTA, CDR2 FQGNSA, per germline. Trimming removed 5 bases at V and 4 bases at J, with 26 bases between. The CDR3 sequence is 19 residues long. This CDR3 reads CASSRPRRDADGHNEKLFF. As DNA, the CDR3 is TGTGCCAGCAGCCGACCACGCCGGGACGCAGACGGCCATAATGAAAAACTGTTTTTT.

V is TRBV4-1 and J is TRBJ2-1; 8 bases match TRBD1. The CDR3 runs to 15 residues. Germline V gene lookup returns CDR1 MGHRA and CDR2 YSYEKL. The junction had 0 bases not matched to a gene; V was cut back by 2 bases and J by 0 bases. Here the CDR3 reads CASSQTGGSYNEQFF. The DNA for the CDR3 is TGCGCCAGCAGCCAAACAGGGGGCTCCTACAATGAGCAGTTCTTC.